This T cell receptor (beta chain) is from a study of T cell responses to AZD1222 COVID-19 vaccine. For the study at large: Combined were second doses at about 4 or about 12 weeks.

This clone was recorded a few times. Its specificity is not known. Data came from immunoSEQ multiplex PCR; TCRdb stores just in-frame clones and leaves some out. The sample has about 140,000 clones, 85% to 95% seen once. Study conclusions and caveats: White British donors predominated, females outnumbered males, and clonal diversity was possibly underestimated. Spike regions recognized by vaccine-associated CD4 TCRs spanned the protein, led by 160-218 and 743-854. Repertoire sampling happened only post peak T cell response.

V lost 2 bases and J lost 7; bases outside the gene matches: 25. CDR1 is MRHNA and CDR2 is SNTAGT in the germline V gene. The CDR3 sequence is 21 residues long. This TCR was recovered from an adult in good health. This material consisted of peripheral blood, taken on day 0 of AZD1222 vaccination. This rearrangement joins TRBV6-4 to TRBJ1-4; 7 nucleotides match TRBD1. Here the CDR3 reads CASSDPDRDPHQNLWREKLFF. The CDR3 DNA sequence: TGTGCCAGCAGTGACCCAGACAGGGACCCCCATCAAAACTTATGGCGTGAAAAACTGTTTTTT.